The 9 T cell receptor beta chains below all came from one sample that was sequenced in a study of patients and donors after allogeneic stem cell transplantation. From the RT-PCR reads, TCRdb called clonotypes with MiXCR, one entry per CDR3 protein. The sample has 200,000 to 250,000 distinct CDR3 sequences, 13% to 15% seen once; the top ten hold approximately 10%. The sample taken for sequencing was blood, either unsorted or a sorted T cell fraction (not recorded which). The source of these receptors is a human donor who was either an allogeneic HSCT recipient or a stem cell or donor lymphocyte infusion donor (not recorded which). It is not recorded whose cells these are; they may come from a transplant donor.

This clonotype was picked up a small number of times. The chain links TRBV3-1 to TRBJ1-5; a possible D gene is TRBD1 (5 bases). The ends were cut back, 3 bases at V and 5 bases at J, with 11 bases in the middle. This CDR3 spans 14 amino acids. CDR1 is LGHDT and CDR2 is YNNKEL in the germline V gene (reference sequence). CDR3 region: CASSHGWGDQPQHF. In nucleotides, the CDR3 is TGTGCCAGCAGCCATGGTTGGGGCGATCAGCCCCAGCATTTT.

The rearrangement links TRBV5-1 to TRBJ2-3; 14 bases are a match to TRBD2. The J segment lost 4 bases and the V segment lost 0 bases, leaving 4 bases of the junction unmatched. Per the germline V gene, CDR1 is SGHRS and CDR2 is YFSETQ. CDR3 size: 17 residues. The chain's CDR3 is CASSLGGLAGDADTQYF. For the CDR3, the DNA is TGCGCCAGCAGCTTGGGGGGACTAGCGGGAGACGCAGATACGCAGTATTTT.

This clonotype was seen more than once but under ten times. The V gene is TRBV7-6, the J gene TRBJ2-1; TRBD2 matches at 9 bases. The trim removed 7 bases at V and 7 bases at J, leaving 2 bases unmatched. Germline V gives CDR1 SGHVS, CDR2 FNYEAQ. CDR3 length: 12 amino acids. The CDR3 sequence: CASTSGANEQFF. In DNA form, the CDR3 reads TGTGCCAGCACTAGCGGGGCGAATGAGCAGTTCTTC. Combining the CDR3 with reference TRBV7-6 and TRBJ2-1 gives the whole variable domain GAGVSQSPRYKVTKRGQDVALRCDPISGHVSLYWYRQALGQGPEFLTYFNYEAQQDKSGLPNDRFSAERPEGSISTLTIQRTEQRDSAMYRCASTSGANEQFFGPGTRLTVL.

J is TRBJ2-5 and V is TRBV2; 10 bases line up with TRBD2. Germline lookup yields CDR1 SNHLY and CDR2 FYNNEI. The V and J ends lost 8 bases and 2 bases, in that order; junction bases with no gene match: 5. This CDR3 is 14 amino acids long. The DNA for the CDR3 is TGTGCCAGCCGAAAGGGACTAGCGCAAGAGACCCAGTACTTC. It yields the protein CASRKGLAQETQYF.

The chain couples TRBV20-1 to TRBJ2-7; D may be TRBD2 (5 bases). V dropped 3 bases and J dropped 2 bases, with 14 bases sitting between them. From germline, CDR1 is DFQATT and CDR2 SNEGSKA (reference sequence). The CDR3 sequence is 14 residues long. In DNA, the CDR3 is TGCAGTGCTAGCTGGCGGCGAGGGACCTACGAGCAGTACTTC. Translated: CSASWRRGTYEQYF.

As concerns this clonotype: A much larger clone is a single base away; this may be a read error. V and J are TRBV7-8 and TRBJ2-2, with D uncertain. Germline CDR1 and CDR2: SGHVS and FQNEAQ. The length of the CDR3 is 16 residues. V was clipped by 3 bases and J by 2 bases, with 13 bases between them. The CDR3 bases are TGTGCCAGCAGCTTTTATATTCCCCCTAACACCGGGGAGCTGTTTTTT. Translated, it gives CASSFYIPPNTGELFF.

The chain links TRBV20-1 to TRBJ2-3; D ambiguous. With 5 bases removed from V and 4 bases from J, the gap between germline ends came to 7 bases. Germline values: CDR1 DFQATT, CDR2 SNEGSKA (reference sequence). This CDR3 spans 11 amino acids. CDR3: CSAGVADTQYF. The CDR3 nucleotides read TGCAGTGCTGGGGTGGCAGATACGCAGTATTTT.

This clonotype was seen many times. The chain links TRBV20-1 to TRBJ1-5; perhaps TRBD1 as D (6 bases). Germline V gene sequence: CDR1 DFQATT, CDR2 SNEGSKA (reference sequence). V was shortened by 8 bases and J by 5 bases, with 13 bases between the two germline ends. This CDR3 is 12 amino acids long. CDR3 loop: CSPSAGDQPQHF. DNA of the CDR3: TGCAGTCCCTCGGCAGGGGATCAGCCCCAGCATTTT.

This clonotype was counted many times. This sequence joins TRBV20-1 and TRBJ2-3; D call uncertain. Looked up from germline, CDR1 is DFQATT and CDR2 is SNEGSKA (reference sequence). This CDR3 spans 12 amino acids. V was clipped by 4 bases and J by 2 bases, with 7 bases between them. The CDR3: CSAKAHTDTQYF. In nucleotides, the CDR3 is TGCAGTGCTAAGGCTCACACAGATACGCAGTATTTT.